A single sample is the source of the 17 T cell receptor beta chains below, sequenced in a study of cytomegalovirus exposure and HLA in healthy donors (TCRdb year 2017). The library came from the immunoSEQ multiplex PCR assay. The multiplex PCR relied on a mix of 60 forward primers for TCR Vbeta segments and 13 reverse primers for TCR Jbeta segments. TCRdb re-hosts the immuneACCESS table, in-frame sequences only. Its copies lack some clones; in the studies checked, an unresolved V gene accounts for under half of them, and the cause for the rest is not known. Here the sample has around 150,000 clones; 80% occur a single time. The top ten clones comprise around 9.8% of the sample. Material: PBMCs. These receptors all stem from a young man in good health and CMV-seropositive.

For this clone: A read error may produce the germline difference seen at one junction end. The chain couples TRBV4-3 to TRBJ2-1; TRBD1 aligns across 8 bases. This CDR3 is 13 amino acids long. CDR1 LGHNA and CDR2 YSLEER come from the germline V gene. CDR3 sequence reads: CASSHGPRDRTIF. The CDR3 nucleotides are TGCGCCAGCAGCCATGGGCCCCGGGACAGGACGATCTTC.

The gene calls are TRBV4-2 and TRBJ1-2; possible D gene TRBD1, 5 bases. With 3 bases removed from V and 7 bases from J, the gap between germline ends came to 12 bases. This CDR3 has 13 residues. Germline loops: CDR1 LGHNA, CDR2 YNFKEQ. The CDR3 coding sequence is TGTGCCAGCAGCCAGCAGGGAAGTCCTGGCTACACCTTC. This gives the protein CASSQQGSPGYTF.

The CDR3 loop reads CSVEDFGHLFF. The CDR3, as DNA: TGCAGCGTTGAAGATTTCGGACATCTGTTTTTT. This rearrangement joins TRBV29-1 to TRBJ1-4, with D tentatively TRBD1 (5 bases). The germline CDR1 and CDR2 sequences are SQVTM and ANQGSEA. Trimming took off 0 bases at V and 14 bases at J, with 10 bases between the two ends. This CDR3 is 11 amino acids long.

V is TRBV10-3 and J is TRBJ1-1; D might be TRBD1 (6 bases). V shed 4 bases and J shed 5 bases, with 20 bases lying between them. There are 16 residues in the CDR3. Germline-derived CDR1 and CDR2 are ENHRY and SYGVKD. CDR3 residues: CAISGTALDGNTEAFF. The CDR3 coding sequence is TGTGCCATCAGTGGGACAGCCCTTGACGGTAATACTGAAGCTTTCTTT.

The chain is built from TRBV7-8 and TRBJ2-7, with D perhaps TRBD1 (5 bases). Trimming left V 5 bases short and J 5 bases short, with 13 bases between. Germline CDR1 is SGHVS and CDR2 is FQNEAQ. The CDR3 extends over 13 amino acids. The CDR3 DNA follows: TGTGCCAGCAGCCAGGGCACAATCAACGAGCAGTACTTC. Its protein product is CASSQGTINEQYF.

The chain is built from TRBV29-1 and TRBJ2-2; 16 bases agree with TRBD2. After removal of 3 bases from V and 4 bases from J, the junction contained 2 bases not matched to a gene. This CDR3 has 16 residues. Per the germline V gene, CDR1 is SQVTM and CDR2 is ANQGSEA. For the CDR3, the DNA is TGCAGCGTTGAGGGGACTAGCGGGGGGGGCACCGGGGAGCTGTTTTTT. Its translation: CSVEGTSGGGTGELFF.

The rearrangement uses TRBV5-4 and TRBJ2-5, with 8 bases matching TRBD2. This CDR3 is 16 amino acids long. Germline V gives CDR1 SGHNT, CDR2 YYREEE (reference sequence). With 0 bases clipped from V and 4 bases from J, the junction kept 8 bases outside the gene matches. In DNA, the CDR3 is TGTGCCAGCAGCTTGGGTCCGGGAGGGCTCACAGAGACCCAGTACTTC. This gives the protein CASSLGPGGLTETQYF.

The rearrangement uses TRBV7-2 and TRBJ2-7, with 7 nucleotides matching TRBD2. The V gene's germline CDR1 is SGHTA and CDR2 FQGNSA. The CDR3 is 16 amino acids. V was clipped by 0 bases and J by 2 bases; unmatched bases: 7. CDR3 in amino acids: CASSLAGGPLTYEQYF. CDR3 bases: TGTGCCAGCAGCTTAGCGGGAGGGCCCCTAACCTACGAGCAGTACTTC.

The CDR3 DNA reads as TGTGCCAGCAGTTTATCGGGGACAGGGCATCAGCCCCAGCATTTT. Protein sequence: CASSLSGTGHQPQHF. The chain has TRBV27 and TRBJ1-5; 9 bases match TRBD1. The trim removed 0 bases at V and 5 bases at J, leaving 2 bases unmatched. Germline-derived CDR1 and CDR2 are MNHEY and SMNVEV (reference sequence). The CDR3 loop spans 15 amino acids.

CDR3: CASSSSGTGSETQYF. The CDR3 DNA follows: TGTGCCAGCTCATCATCCGGGACAGGGTCAGAGACCCAGTACTTC. The rearrangement uses TRBV18 and TRBJ2-5, with 9 bases fitting TRBD1. The germline CDR1 and CDR2 sequences are KGHSH and LQKENI. The CDR3 loop spans 15 amino acids. The trim removed 5 bases at V and 4 bases at J, leaving 8 bases unmatched. The full variable domain, its missing parts supplied by reference TRBV18 and TRBJ2-5, is NAGVMQNPRHLVRRRGQEARLRCSPMKGHSHVYWYRQLPEEGLKFMVYLQKENIIDESGMPKERFSAEFPKEGPSILRIQQVVRGDSAAYFCASSSSGTGSETQYFGPGTRLLVL.

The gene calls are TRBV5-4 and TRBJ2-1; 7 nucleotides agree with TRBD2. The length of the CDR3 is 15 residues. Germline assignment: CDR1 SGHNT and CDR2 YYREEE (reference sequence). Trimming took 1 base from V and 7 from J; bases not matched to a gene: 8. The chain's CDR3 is CASSLRLAEVNEQFF. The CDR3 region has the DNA TGTGCCAGCAGCTTGAGACTAGCCGAGGTGAATGAGCAGTTCTTC.

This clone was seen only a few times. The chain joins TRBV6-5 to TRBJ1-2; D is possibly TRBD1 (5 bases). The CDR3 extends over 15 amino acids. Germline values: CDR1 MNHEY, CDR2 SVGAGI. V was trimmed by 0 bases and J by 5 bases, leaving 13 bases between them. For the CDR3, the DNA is TGTGCCAGCAGTTACTCGATCGACAGAACATATGGCTACACCTTC. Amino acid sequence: CASSYSIDRTYGYTF.

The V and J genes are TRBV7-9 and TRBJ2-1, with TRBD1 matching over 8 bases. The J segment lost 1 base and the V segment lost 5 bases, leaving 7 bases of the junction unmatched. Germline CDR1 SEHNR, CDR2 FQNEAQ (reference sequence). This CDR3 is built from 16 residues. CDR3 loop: CASSIPDRESYNEQFF. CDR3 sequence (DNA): TGTGCCAGCAGCATTCCGGACAGGGAATCCTACAATGAGCAGTTCTTC.

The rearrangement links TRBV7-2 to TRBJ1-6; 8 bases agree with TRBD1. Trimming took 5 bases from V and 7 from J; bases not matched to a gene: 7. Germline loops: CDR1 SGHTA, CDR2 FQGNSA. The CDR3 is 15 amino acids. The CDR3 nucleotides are TGTGCCAGCAGCGCGTCGGGACAGGCCAATTCACCCCTCCACTTT. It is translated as CASSASGQANSPLHF.

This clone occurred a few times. CDR3 sequence reads: CASSLFRGDRETQYF. The CDR3 nucleotides read TGTGCCAGCAGCTTATTCCGGGGGGATCGGGAGACCCAGTACTTC. The V call is TRBV7-6, the J call TRBJ2-5; 7 bases are a match to TRBD2. Germline values: CDR1 SGHVS, CDR2 FNYEAQ. The CDR3 runs 15 residues. The junction had 8 bases not matched to a gene; V was cut back by 2 bases and J by 5 bases.

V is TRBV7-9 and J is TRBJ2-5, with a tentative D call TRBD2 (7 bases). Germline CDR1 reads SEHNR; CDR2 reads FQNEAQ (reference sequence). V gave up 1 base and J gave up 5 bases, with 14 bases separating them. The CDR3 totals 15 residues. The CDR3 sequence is CASSLGGGVRETQYF. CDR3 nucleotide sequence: TGTGCCAGCAGCTTAGGAGGGGGGGTCCGCGAGACCCAGTACTTC.

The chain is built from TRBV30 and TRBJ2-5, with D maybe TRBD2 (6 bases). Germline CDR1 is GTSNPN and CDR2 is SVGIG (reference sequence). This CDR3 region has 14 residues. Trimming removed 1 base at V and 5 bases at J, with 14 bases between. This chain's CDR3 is CAWSGGGGAETQYF. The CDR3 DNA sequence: TGTGCCTGGAGTGGGGGAGGAGGAGCGGAGACCCAGTACTTC.